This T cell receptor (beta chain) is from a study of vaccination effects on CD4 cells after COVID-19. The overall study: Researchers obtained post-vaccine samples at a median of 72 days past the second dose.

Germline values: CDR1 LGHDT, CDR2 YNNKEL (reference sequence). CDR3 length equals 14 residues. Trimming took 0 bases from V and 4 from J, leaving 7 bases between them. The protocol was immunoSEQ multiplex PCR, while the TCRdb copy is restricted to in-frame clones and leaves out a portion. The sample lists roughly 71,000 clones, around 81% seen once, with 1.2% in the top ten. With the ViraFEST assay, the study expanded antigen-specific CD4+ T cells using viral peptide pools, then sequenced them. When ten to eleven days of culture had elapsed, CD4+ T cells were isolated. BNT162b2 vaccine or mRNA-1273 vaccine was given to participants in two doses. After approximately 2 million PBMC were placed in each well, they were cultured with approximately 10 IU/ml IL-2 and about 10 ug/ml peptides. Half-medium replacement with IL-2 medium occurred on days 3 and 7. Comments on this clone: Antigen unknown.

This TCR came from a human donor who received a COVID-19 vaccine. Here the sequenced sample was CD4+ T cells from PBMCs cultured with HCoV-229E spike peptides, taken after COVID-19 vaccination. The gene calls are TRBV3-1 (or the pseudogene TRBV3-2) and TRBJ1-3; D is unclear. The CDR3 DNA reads TGTGCCAGCAGCCAAGAGGTTTTCGGAAACACCATATATTTT. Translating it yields CASSQEVFGNTIYF.